The 6 T cell receptor beta chains below come from one sample, sequenced in a study of CD8 T cells in ankylosing spondylitis. Study-level results: A TCR beta motif of eight or nine highly homologous variants seemed to mark ankylosing spondylitis blood.

What these receptors recognize is not known. TCRdb fed the 5' RACE reads into MiXCR, producing one record per CDR3 protein. Of about 480,000 distinct CDR3 sequences listed, 15% to 20% are singletons. The material sequenced was blood, either unsorted or a sorted T cell fraction (not recorded which). The receptor source for this set is a male donor with ankylosing spondylitis.

This chain joins TRBV12-3 or TRBV12-4 and TRBJ2-7; a weak D match, TRBD1 (5 bases). CDR3 length: 13 residues. V was pared by 0 bases and J by 6 bases, with 9 bases between. CDR3: CASSLAGVREQYF. For the CDR3, the DNA is TGTGCCAGCAGTTTAGCAGGGGTTCGCGAGCAGTACTTC.

This chain links TRBV28 with TRBJ2-7, with D possibly matching TRBD2 (6 bases). The germline gives CDR1 MDHEN, CDR2 SYDVKM. The CDR3 contains 15 residues. Trimming cost V 6 bases and J 8 bases, with 23 bases left between them. CDR3 residues: CASREPGGYYDKQYF. CDR3 nucleotides: TGTGCCAGCAGGGAACCCGGGGGATACTACGATAAGCAGTACTTC.

This chain uses TRBV28 with TRBJ1-1; maybe TRBD1 (6 bases). The CDR3 loop spans 13 amino acids. The germline V gene has CDR1 MDHEN and CDR2 SYDVKM. The V end lost 7 bases, the J end lost 7 bases, and 16 bases lay between the germline ends. CDR3 nucleotide sequence: TGTGCCAGCACCGGCCGGGGGGCCCTTGAAGCTTTCTTT. Protein sequence: CASTGRGALEAFF.

This clonotype occurred a few times. The V call is TRBV18, the J call TRBJ2-4; no clear D gene. Germline assignment: CDR1 KGHSH and CDR2 LQKENI. Trimming stripped 3 bases from V and 2 bases from J, with 8 bases between. This CDR3 region has 14 residues. The CDR3 DNA sequence: TGTGCCAGCTCACCCGAGAGTTCCAAAAACATTCAGTACTTC. Its translation: CASSPESSKNIQYF.

In this sample, this clonotype turned up many times. The CDR3 DNA sequence: TGTGCCAGCAGCGTAGCGGGGAGGGGGGTTGATGGCTACACCTTC. Protein: CASSVAGRGVDGYTF. The chain is built from TRBV13 and TRBJ1-2, with D perhaps TRBD1 (6 bases). The CDR3 is 15 amino acids. Germline CDR1 reads PRHDT; CDR2 reads FYEKMQ (reference sequence). The V end lost 5 bases, the J end lost 6 bases, and 19 bases lay between the germline ends.

The chain couples TRBV12-3 or TRBV12-4 to TRBJ1-2; D is perhaps TRBD1 (6 bases). Deletions cut 3 bases from V and 4 bases from J, with 12 bases between. This CDR3 comprises 14 residues. CDR3 loop: CASSFAGATYGYTF. The CDR3 DNA sequence: TGTGCCAGCAGTTTCGCAGGGGCGACCTATGGCTACACCTTC.